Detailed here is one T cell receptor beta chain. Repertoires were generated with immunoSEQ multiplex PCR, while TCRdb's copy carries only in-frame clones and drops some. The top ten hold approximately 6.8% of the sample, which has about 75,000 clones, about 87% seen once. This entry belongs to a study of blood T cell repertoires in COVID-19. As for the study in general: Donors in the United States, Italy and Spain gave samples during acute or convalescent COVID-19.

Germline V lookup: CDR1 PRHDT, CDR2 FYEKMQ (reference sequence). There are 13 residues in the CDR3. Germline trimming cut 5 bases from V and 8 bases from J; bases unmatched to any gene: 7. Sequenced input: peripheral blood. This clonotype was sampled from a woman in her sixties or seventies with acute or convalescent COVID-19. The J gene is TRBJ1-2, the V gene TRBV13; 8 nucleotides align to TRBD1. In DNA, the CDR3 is TGTGCCAGCAGCACCCAGGGGGCGCGCGGCTACACCTTC. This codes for CASSTQGARGYTF.